The 6 T cell receptor beta chains in this list originate from one sample, sequenced in a study of low-dose radiotherapy and immunotherapy resistance in tumors. Indicated time point: before trial treatment. Primers targeting TRAV and TRBV primed first-strand cDNA, covering alpha and beta chains. An approximately 19-cycle PCR with a constant-region primer and V-primer adapter amplified TCRs. A single record per CDR3 protein comes from TCRdb applying MiXCR to the reads. The sample yields 54,000 or so distinct CDR3 sequences, approximately 25% seen once. The input for sequencing was PBMCs, taken before treatment. The receptors shown here come from a male donor with prostate cancer.

This clonotype was seen ten or more times. The chain carries TRBV25-1 and TRBJ1-1, with D possibly TRBD1 on 6 matching bases. V lost 4 bases and J 1 base, leaving 7 bases between the germline ends. Germline loops: CDR1 MGHDK, CDR2 SYGVNS. The CDR3 spans 13 residues. This chain's CDR3 is CASSAGQNTEAFF. The CDR3 region has the DNA TGTGCCAGCAGTGCGGGACAGAACACTGAAGCTTTCTTT. Full variable domain (missing parts from reference TRBV25-1 and TRBJ1-1): EADIYQTPRYLVIGTGKKITLECSQTMGHDKMYWYQQDPGMELHLIHYSYGVNSTEKGDLSSESTVSRIRTEHFPLTLESARPSHTSQYLCASSAGQNTEAFFGQGTRLTVV.

This clonotype was recorded at least ten times. The gene calls are TRBV5-1 and TRBJ1-1, with D perhaps TRBD1 (6 bases). V gave up 4 bases and J gave up 5 bases, with 15 bases separating them. This CDR3 contains 14 residues. Germline V gene sequence: CDR1 SGHRS, CDR2 YFSETQ. In nucleotides, the CDR3 is TGCGCCAGCAGCCCGGGGGCGTCATCTACTGAAGCTTTCTTT. This codes for CASSPGASSTEAFF.

This clonotype was picked up many times. V and J are TRBV19 and TRBJ2-2; D possibly corresponds to TRBD1 (5 bases). The V gene's germline CDR1 is LNHDA and CDR2 SQIVND (reference sequence). The length of the CDR3 is 12 residues. V was cut by 10 bases and J by 7 bases, with 13 bases left in between. The CDR3 DNA reads TGTGCCACTAGACAGTCGGGCGGGGAGCTGTTTTTT. This translates into CATRQSGGELFF. The entire variable domain, with the rest obtained from reference TRBV19 and TRBJ2-2, is as follows: DGGITQSPKYLFRKEGQNVTLSCEQNLNHDAMYWYRQDPGQGLRLIYYSQIVNDFQKGDIAEGYSVSREKKESFPLTVTSAQKNPTAFYLCATRQSGGELFFGEGSRLTVL.

This clonotype was counted many times. This chain uses TRBV23-1 with TRBJ1-1; D is perhaps TRBD1 (5 bases). TRBV23-1 is filed as an ORF, its function uncertain. Deletions cut 0 bases from V and 5 bases from J, with 10 bases between. The CDR3 is 14 residues long. The CDR3 loop reads CASSQSTRETEAFF. The CDR3 DNA sequence: TGCGCCAGCAGTCAATCGACCAGGGAAACTGAAGCTTTCTTT.

This chain uses TRBV3-1 with TRBJ1-5; D uncertain. Germline V gene data show CDR1 as LGHDT and CDR2 as YNNKEL (reference sequence). There are 16 residues in the CDR3. The germline V and J ends were trimmed by 0 bases and 1 base, with 10 bases remaining between them. This CDR3 is CASSQDPPGSNQPQHF. CDR3 coding DNA: TGTGCCAGCAGCCAAGACCCTCCGGGCAGCAATCAGCCCCAGCATTTT. Combining the CDR3 with reference TRBV3-1 and TRBJ1-5 gives the whole variable domain DTAVSQTPKYLVTQMGNDKSIKCEQNLGHDTMYWYKQDSKKFLKIMFSYNNKELIINETVPNRFSPKSPDKAHLNLHINSLELGDSAVYFCASSQDPPGSNQPQHFGDGTRLSIL.

The V call is TRBV19, the J call TRBJ1-2; TRBD1 aligns across 10 bases. This CDR3 spans 13 amino acids. The V and J ends lost 7 bases and 6 bases, in that order; junction bases with no gene match: 5. Germline V gene sequence: CDR1 LNHDA, CDR2 SQIVND (reference sequence). The CDR3 region is CASTPDRGHGYTF. CDR3 bases: TGTGCCAGTACCCCAGACAGGGGGCATGGCTACACCTTC.